These 3 T cell receptor beta chains share one sample of origin, sequenced in a study of response to subunit inactivated influenza vaccine. TCRdb itself ran the RT-PCR reads through MiXCR, one entry per CDR3 protein. The table has about 540,000 distinct CDR3 sequences, around 15% seen once. Material: PBMCs from blood, obtained about 13 days after vaccination. Every receptor here comes from a man over 45 who received an inactivated influenza vaccine.

V usage is TRBV4-2 and J usage is TRBJ2-7, with 11 bases lining up with TRBD2. The germline V gene has CDR1 LGHNA and CDR2 YNFKEQ. V trimming: 3 bases; J trimming: 3 bases; junction bases outside the gene matches: 7. The CDR3 loop spans 16 amino acids. The CDR3 protein is CASSQPLAGGLYEQYF. CDR3 in DNA: TGTGCCAGCAGCCAGCCTCTAGCGGGAGGTCTCTACGAGCAGTACTTC.

In this sample, this clonotype turned up a few times. The V gene is TRBV27, the J gene TRBJ2-3; 7 bases map to TRBD1. Germline CDR1 and CDR2: MNHEY and SMNVEV (reference sequence). The CDR3 sequence is 15 residues long. Losses at the gene ends were 6 bases for V and 1 base for J; bases not matched to a gene: 7. CDR3 sequence: CASSFADRGTDTQYF. DNA for the CDR3: TGTGCCAGCAGCTTCGCCGACAGGGGCACAGATACGCAGTATTTT.

This clonotype was observed at least ten times. This rearrangement joins TRBV28 to TRBJ2-1; the D gene is possibly TRBD2 (5 bases). CDR1 is MDHEN and CDR2 is SYDVKM in the germline V gene. This CDR3 spans 13 amino acids. V was shortened by 7 bases and J by 0 bases, with 7 bases between the two germline ends. CDR3 sequence reads: CASNGNSYNEQFF. CDR3 sequence (DNA): TGTGCCAGCAACGGGAACTCCTACAATGAGCAGTTCTTC.